This TCR beta chain was identified in a study of T-cell reconstitution after alpha-beta-depleted transplantation in children (dated by TCRdb to the mid-2010s). Some background on the complete study: T-cell immune reconstitution after TCRalphabeta/CD19-depleted allogeneic hematopoietic cell transplantation in children was quantitatively tracked in the study by means of TCR repertoire profiling. Results the study describes overall, beyond this receptor: The apparently early alphabetaT-cell count recovery about two months after transplant was reportedly dependent on only several hundred rapidly expanded clones derived from non-depleted graft cells. Over subsequent months, a decline in hyperexpanded clone frequencies was noted, and after one year, T-cell counts and TCRbeta diversity were mostly ascribed to newly produced T cells. The high TCRbeta diversity at day 60 in some patients was ascribed to recipient T cells and intrathymic progenitors that had survived conditioning.

This clonotype has a count of ten or more. Its antigen specificity is not known. It has no much larger one-base neighbor in the sample; base qualities were not kept. Reading from cysteine to phenylalanine, the CDR3 counts 16 amino acids. Only CDR3 DNA remains: 48 bases, in frame from the first base. For CDR1 and CDR2, the germline V gene lists MGHRA and YSYEKL. V loses 1 base, J loses 0 bases, and the germline ends lie 9 bases apart. Library preparation was by PCR. Reads for this sample came from an Illumina HiSeq 2500. TCR libraries were prepared with molecular barcoding, using unique molecular identifiers to normalize TCRbeta repertoire quantification. TCRdb trimmed public reads at Q25 via fastp, called clones via MiXCR and kept in-frame beta chains. Identical CDR3 protein sequences are pooled into one entry, listed with their most common genes and DNA. This sample comprises under 750,000 distinct CDR3 sequences, under 25% of them detected only once. The ten largest clones represent roughly 15% of the sample.

What the treatment or condition label conveys for this sample: allogeneic hematopoietic cell transplantation with graft depleted of TCRalphabeta T cells and CD19 B cells. The children who served as transplant recipients had been given grafts of TCRalphabeta/CD19-depleted allogeneic hematopoietic cells. The source is a boy in the first two years of life who had a stem cell transplant for acute myeloid leukemia, so the T cells may come from the graft donor. The specimen was PBMCs, mostly from graft donor cells, collected 360 days after TCRalphabeta/CD19-depleted stem cell transplant. The chain couples TRBV4-1 to TRBJ2-2, with the D gene not clear enough to name. The CDR3 loop reads CASSQATAPNTGELFF. The DNA is TGCGCCAGCAGCCAAGCTACCGCGCCGAACACCGGGGAGCTGTTTTTT.